This entry describes one TCR beta chain. This clonotype was recorded at least ten times. Which antigen it targets is not known. No per-base quality is available; no much larger clone lies one base away. This specimen comes from a study of neurological immune-mediated disorders (dated by TCRdb to between 2018 and 2020). About the investigation overall: Peripheral blood TCR-beta repertoires from patients with HTLV-I-associated myelopathy (HAM/TSP), patients with multiple sclerosis, and healthy controls were compared in the study using UMI-based sequencing. Longitudinal samples, technical triplicates and paired sorted CD4+ and CD8+ T-cell subsets, alongside PBMC samples, were included among the approximately 98 TCR-beta libraries. Longitudinal HAM/TSP and healthy donors had 3 time-points each (about 3-45 month intervals). The cohort included some 66 subjects: about 15 with HAM/TSP, about 34 with multiple sclerosis, and about 20 healthy controls. The investigation overall reported the following: Expanded clones from different subjects shared no identical CDR3 amino acid sequences, which suggests that TCR-beta repertoires were private in all groups. TCR clonal expansion was greatest in HAM/TSP patients and smallest in MS patients, who ranked below even healthy controls.

Including the terminal cysteine and phenylalanine, the CDR3 comprises 12 residues. The DNA shown is the 36-base CDR3, in frame from base 1. CDR1 and CDR2, per the germline V gene (reference sequence), are SGHNT and YYREEE. V and J lose 0 bases and 3 bases, and a span of 3 bases separates them. To synthesize cDNA, template-switch 5'RACE was performed with a primer carrying a 10-nucleotide random unique molecular identifier so that each TCR transcript was tagged. Each sequencing run produced over 180 million TCR-beta sequences covering 15-18 subjects. The RNeasy kit was used to extract total RNA. The KAPA Real-time Library Amplification kit was used to amplify TCR-beta VDJ regions with primers targeting the TCR constant region and the 5'RACE anchor. Sample indexes and Illumina adaptors were added in a first PCR, after which library yield was increased in a second PCR. After Ampure bead purification, the roughly 650 bp TCR product was size-selected on a 2% E-gel SizeSelection system. Before pooling, library quality was checked on a Bioanalyzer, concentration was measured with Qubit, and libraries were quantified with the Kapa Library Quantification kit. An Illumina HiSeq 2500 was used to sequence the libraries paired-end at 2 x 150 bp. To increase sequence diversity, roughly 24-30% phiX was spiked into each library pool. As for the original processing: Quality-filtered reads were processed with the UMI-based MiGEC pipeline, and over 85% of raw TCR sequences were removed by the MiGEC pipeline during error correction. IMGT germline references were used for alignment of VDJ genes, and clonotypes were defined by a unique CDR3 amino acid sequence together with V-J genes. Clonal expansion, Shannon diversity, and CDR3 relatedness (CalcPairwiseDistances, ClusterSamples) were evaluated with VDJtools, and phylogenetic trees were built with CLCbio workbench. Expanded clones were defined as having at least 8 unique UMIs, based on coefficient-of-variation modelling across technical triplicates. Using fastp trimming at Q25 and MiXCR clonotype assembly, TCRdb reanalyzed the public sequencing data and kept in-frame beta chains. Rows with a matching CDR3 protein are joined into one entry that keeps the most common DNA and genes. V and J calls and clone size were set by TCRdb, not the authors. The sample records around 71,000 distinct CDR3 sequences, roughly 13% of which are singletons. 4.6% of the sample belongs to the ten largest clones.

The time point label for this specimen denotes: longitudinal time-point 1 (baseline). Unsorted PBMC libraries were generated from 2 million PBMCs stored in RNAlater at -80 °C until RNA extraction. Peripheral blood was subjected to Ficoll-Hypaque density gradient centrifugation to isolate PBMCs, which were then cryopreserved in liquid nitrogen. This receptor was identified in a female donor with HTLV-1-associated myelopathy (HAM/TSP). The sequencing sample was made of PBMCs. This sequence uses TRBV5-4 and TRBJ2-5; the D gene cannot be named for sure. The nucleotide sequence is TGTGCCAGCAGCTTGGTTGAAGAGACCCAGTACTTC. Protein translation: CASSLVEETQYF.